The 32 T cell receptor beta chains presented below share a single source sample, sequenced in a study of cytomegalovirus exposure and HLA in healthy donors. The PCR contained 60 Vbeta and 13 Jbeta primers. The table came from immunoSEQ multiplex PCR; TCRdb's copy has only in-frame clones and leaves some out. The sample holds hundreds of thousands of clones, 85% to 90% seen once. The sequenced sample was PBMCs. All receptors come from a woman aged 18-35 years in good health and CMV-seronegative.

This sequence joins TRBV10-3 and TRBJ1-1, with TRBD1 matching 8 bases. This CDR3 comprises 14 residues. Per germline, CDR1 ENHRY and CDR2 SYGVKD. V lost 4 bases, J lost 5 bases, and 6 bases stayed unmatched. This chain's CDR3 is CAISGQGANTEAFF. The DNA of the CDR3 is TGTGCCATCAGTGGGCAGGGGGCAAATACTGAAGCTTTCTTT.

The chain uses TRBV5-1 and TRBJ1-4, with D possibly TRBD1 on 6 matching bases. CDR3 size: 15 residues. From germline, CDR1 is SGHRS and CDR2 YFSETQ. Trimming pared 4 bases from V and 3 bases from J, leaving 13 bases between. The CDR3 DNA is TGCGCCAGCAGCCCCCGAGGACAGTCTAATGAAAAACTGTTTTTT. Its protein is CASSPRGQSNEKLFF.

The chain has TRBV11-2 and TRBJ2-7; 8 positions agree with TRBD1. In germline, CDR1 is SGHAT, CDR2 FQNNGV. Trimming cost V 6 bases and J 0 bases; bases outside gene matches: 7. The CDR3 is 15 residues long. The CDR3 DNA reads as TGTGCCAGCAGACGGACAGGGATGGGCTCCTACGAGCAGTACTTC. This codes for CASRRTGMGSYEQYF.

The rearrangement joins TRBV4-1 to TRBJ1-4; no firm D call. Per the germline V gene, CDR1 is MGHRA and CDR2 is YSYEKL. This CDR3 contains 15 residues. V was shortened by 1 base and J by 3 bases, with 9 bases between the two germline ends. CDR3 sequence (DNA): TGCGCCAGCAGCCAAGTAGAGTTACCTAATGAAAAACTGTTTTTT. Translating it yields CASSQVELPNEKLFF.

The CDR3 nucleotides read TGTGCCAGCAGCGTAGGCAGGGACTATGGCTACACCTTC. This sequence encodes CASSVGRDYGYTF. The chain links TRBV9 to TRBJ1-2; D possibly corresponds to TRBD1 (5 bases). Trimming shortened V by 0 bases and J by 3 bases, and 6 bases separated the two germline ends. Germline assignment: CDR1 SGDLS and CDR2 YYNGEE. CDR3 length: 13 residues. Variable domain in full (rest from reference TRBV9 and TRBJ1-2): DSGVTQTPKHLITATGQRVTLRCSPRSGDLSVYWYQQSLDQGLQFLIQYYNGEERAKGNILERFSAQQFPDLHSELNLSSLELGDSALYFCASSVGRDYGYTFGSGTRLTVV.

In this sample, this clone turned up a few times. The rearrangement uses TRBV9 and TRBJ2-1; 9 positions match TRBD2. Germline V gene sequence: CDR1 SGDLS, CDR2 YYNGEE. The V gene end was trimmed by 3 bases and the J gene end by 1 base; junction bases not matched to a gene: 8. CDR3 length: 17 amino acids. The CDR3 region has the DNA TGTGCCAGCAGCGAAGACGGGAGCGGGGGGTCCTACAATGAGCAGTTCTTC. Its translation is CASSEDGSGGSYNEQFF.

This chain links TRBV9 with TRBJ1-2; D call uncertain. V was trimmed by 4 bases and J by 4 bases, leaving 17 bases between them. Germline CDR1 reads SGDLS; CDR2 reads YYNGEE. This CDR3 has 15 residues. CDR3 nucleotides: TGTGCCAGCAGCCCCGGACCCAAAGAGGGCTATGGCTACACCTTC. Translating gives CASSPGPKEGYGYTF.

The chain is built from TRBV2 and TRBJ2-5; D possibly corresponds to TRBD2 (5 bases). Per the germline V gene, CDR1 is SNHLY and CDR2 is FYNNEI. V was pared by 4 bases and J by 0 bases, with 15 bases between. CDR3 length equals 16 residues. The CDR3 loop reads CASSVGLPGYQETQYF. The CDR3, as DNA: TGTGCCAGCAGTGTCGGTCTCCCGGGGTACCAAGAGACCCAGTACTTC.

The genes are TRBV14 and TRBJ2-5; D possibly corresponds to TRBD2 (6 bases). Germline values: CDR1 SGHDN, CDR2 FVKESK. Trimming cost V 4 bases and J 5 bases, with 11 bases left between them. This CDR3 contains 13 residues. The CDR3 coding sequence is TGTGCCAGCAGCCCCACGGGGGAGGAGACCCAGTACTTC. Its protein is CASSPTGEETQYF.

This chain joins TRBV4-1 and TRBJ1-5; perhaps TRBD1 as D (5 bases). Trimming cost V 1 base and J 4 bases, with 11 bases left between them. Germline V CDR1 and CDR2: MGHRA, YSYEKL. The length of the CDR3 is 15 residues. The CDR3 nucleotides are TGCGCCAGCAGCCAAGCGGACAACACTAATCAGCCCCAGCATTTT. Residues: CASSQADNTNQPQHF.

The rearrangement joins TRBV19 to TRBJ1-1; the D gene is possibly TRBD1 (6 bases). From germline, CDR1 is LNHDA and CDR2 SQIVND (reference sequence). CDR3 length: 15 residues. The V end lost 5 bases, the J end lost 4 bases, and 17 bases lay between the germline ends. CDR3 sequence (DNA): TGTGCCAGTAGTCCAGAGGGGGTTTACGGCACTGAAGCTTTCTTT. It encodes CASSPEGVYGTEAFF.

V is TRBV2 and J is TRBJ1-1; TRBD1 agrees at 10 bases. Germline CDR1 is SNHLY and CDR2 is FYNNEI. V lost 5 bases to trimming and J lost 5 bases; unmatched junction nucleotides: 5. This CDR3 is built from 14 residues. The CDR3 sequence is CASSRTGGGTEAFF. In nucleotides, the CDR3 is TGTGCCAGCAGTAGGACAGGGGGGGGGACTGAAGCTTTCTTT.

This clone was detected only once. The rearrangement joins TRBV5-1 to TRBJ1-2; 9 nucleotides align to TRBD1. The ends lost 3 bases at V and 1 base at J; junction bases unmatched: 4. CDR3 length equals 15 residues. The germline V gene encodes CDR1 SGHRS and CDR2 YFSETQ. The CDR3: CASSSGQGINYGYTF. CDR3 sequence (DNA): TGCGCCAGCAGCTCCGGACAGGGGATTAACTATGGCTACACCTTC.

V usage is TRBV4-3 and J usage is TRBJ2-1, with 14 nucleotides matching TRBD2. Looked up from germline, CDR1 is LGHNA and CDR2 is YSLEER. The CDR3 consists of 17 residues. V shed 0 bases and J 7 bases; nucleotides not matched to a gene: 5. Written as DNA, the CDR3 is TGCGCCAGCAGCCAAGAGTGGGGGACTAGCGGGAGAAATGAGCAGTTCTTC. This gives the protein CASSQEWGTSGRNEQFF.

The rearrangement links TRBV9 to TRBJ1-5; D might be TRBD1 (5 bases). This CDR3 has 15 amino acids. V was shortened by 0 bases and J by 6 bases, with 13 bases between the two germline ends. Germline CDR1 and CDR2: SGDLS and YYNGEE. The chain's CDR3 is CASSVGGASGQPQHF. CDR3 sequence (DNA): TGTGCCAGCAGCGTAGGTGGGGCGTCGGGTCAGCCCCAGCATTTT.

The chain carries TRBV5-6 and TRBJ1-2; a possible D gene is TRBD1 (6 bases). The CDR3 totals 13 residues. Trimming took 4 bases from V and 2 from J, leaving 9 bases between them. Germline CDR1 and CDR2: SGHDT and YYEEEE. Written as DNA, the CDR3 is TGTGCCAGCAGCCACAGGGTCAACTATGGCTACACCTTC. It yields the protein CASSHRVNYGYTF.

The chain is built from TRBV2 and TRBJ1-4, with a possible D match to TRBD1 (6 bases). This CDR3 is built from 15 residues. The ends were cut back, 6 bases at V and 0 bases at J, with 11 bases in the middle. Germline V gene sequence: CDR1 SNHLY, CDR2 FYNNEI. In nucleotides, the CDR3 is TGTGCCAGCAGACCCTACAGGGCAACTAATGAAAAACTGTTTTTT. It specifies CASRPYRATNEKLFF.

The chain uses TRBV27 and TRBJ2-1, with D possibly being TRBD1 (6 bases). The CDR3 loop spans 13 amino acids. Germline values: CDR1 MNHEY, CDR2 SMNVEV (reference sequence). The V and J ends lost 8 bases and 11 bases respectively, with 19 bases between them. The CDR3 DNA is TGTGCCAGCCGCAGGGGCGGCCTGCCCCAGCAGTTCTTC. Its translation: CASRRGGLPQQFF.

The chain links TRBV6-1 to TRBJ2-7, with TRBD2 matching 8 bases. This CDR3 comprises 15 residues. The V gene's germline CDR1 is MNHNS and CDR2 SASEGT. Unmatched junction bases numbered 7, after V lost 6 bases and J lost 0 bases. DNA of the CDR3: TGTGCCAGCAGAGAGACTAGCGTCTACTCCTACGAGCAGTACTTC. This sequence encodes CASRETSVYSYEQYF.

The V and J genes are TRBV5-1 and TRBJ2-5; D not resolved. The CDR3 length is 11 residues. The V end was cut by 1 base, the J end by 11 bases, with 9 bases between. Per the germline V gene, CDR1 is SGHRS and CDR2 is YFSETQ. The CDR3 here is CASSLLEEQYF. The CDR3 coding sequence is TGCGCCAGCAGCTTGCTCGAGGAGCAGTACTTC.

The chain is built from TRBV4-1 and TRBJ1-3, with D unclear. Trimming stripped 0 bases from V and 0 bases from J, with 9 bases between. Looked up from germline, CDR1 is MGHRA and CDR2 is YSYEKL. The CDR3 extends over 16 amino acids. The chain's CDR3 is CASSQDSASSGNTIYF. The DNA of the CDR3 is TGCGCCAGCAGCCAAGATTCAGCTAGCTCTGGAAACACCATATATTTT.

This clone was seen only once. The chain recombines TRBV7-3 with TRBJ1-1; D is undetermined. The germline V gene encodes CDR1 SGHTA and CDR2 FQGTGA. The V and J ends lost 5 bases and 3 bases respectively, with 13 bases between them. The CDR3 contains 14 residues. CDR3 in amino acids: CASSPGGFDTEAFF. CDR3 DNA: TGTGCCAGCAGCCCCGGCGGGTTTGACACTGAAGCTTTCTTT.

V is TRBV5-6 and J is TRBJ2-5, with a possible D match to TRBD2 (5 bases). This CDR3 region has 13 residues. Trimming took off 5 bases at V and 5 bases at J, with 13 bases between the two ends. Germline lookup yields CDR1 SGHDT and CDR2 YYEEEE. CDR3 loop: CASRTTPGETQYF. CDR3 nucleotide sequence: TGTGCCAGCAGAACCACACCGGGGGAGACCCAGTACTTC.

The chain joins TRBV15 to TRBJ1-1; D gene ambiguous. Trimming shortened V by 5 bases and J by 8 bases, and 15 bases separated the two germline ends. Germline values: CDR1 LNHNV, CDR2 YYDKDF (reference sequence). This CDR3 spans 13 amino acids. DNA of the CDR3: TGTGCCACCAGCTCACACCGGGGAGACGAAGCTTTCTTT. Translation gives CATSSHRGDEAFF. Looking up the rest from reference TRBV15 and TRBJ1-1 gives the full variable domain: DAMVIQNPRYQVTQFGKPVTLSCSQTLNHNVMYWYQQKSSQAPKLLFHYYDKDFNNEADTPDNFQSRRPNTSFCFLDIRSPGLGDTAMYLCATSSHRGDEAFFGQGTRLTVV.

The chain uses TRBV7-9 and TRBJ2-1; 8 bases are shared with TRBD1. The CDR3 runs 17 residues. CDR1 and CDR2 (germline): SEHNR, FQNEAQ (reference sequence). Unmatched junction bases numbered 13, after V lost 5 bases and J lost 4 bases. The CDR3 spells CASSPRPGQGPYNEQFF. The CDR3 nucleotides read TGTGCCAGCAGCCCAAGACCCGGACAGGGCCCTTACAATGAGCAGTTCTTC.

CDR3 amino acids: CASSQSQAPYEQYF. CDR3 nucleotide sequence: TGCGCCAGCAGTCAATCCCAGGCCCCCTACGAGCAGTACTTC. V gene TRBV23-1 combines with J gene TRBJ2-5, with D unresolved. Gene TRBJ2-7 matches the end of the DNA better, so the J call may be wrong. TRBV23-1 counts as an open reading frame of uncertain function. This CDR3 comprises 14 residues.

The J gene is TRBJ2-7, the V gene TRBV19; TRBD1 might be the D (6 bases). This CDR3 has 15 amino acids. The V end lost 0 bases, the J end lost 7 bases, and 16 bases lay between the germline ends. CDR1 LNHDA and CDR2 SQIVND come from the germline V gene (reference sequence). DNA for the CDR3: TGTGCCAGTAGTATAGATCGGGTCAGGGGAGAGGAGCAGTACTTC. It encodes CASSIDRVRGEEQYF.

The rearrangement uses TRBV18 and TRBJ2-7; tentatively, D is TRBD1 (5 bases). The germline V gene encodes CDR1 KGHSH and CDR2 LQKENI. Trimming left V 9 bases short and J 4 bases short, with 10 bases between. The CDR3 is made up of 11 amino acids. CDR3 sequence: CASGAGYEQYF. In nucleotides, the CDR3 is TGTGCCAGTGGGGCCGGTTACGAGCAGTACTTC.

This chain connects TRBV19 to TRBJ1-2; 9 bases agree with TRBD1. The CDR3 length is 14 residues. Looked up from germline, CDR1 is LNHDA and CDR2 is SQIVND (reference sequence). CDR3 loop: CVSTGTGRNYGYTF. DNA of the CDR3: TGTGTCTCCACAGGGACAGGGAGGAACTATGGCTACACCTTC.

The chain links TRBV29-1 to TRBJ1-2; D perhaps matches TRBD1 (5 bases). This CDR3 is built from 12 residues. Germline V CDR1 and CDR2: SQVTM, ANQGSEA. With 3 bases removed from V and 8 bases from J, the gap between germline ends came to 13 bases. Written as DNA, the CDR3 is TGCAGCGTTGATAAGGGGAATCGGGGCTACACCTTC. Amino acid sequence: CSVDKGNRGYTF.

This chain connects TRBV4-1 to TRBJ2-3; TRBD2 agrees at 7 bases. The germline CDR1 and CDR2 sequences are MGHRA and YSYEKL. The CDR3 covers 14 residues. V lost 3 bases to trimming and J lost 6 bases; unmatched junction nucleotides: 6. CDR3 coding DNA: TGCGCCAGCAGCCAGGCTAGCGGAAGGGATACGCAGTATTTT. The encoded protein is CASSQASGRDTQYF.

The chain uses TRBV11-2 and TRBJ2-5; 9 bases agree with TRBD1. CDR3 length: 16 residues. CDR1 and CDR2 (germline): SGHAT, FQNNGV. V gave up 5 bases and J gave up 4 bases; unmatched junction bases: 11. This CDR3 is CASSPAKGQGSETQYF. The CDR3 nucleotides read TGTGCCAGCAGCCCTGCCAAGGGACAGGGTTCAGAGACCCAGTACTTC.